These T cell receptor beta chains were read from a single sample in a study of T cell clonotyping in hematopoietic cell transplantation. Generated by immunoSEQ multiplex PCR, the TCRdb table keeps only in-frame clones and is missing some. Among about 21,000 clones, 90% were seen once, and the ten largest hold 3.7%. This specimen consisted of peripheral blood mononuclear cells, obtained before stem cell transplant. Receptor source: a man between 18 and 29 years old with biphenotypic leukemia. Some clones in this sample may be carry-over from other donors' samples. The CDR3 runs from the conserved cysteine through the conserved F or W. The order of the fields is CDR3 protein, CDR3 DNA, V gene, clone size, D gene, J gene. D genes are given only for firm matches. Clone size is given for some rows only: seen once, a few or many times, or a class if the clone is expanded.

CDR3aa: CASSQDLIGGYTF; CDR3nt: TGCGCCAGCAGCCAAGATTTAATCGGTGGCTACACCTTC; v_gene: TRBV4-1; abundance: few; d_gene: -; j_gene: TRBJ1-2
CDR3aa: CASSDGTDYYQGDQPQHF; CDR3nt: TGTGCCAGCAGTGATGGGACAGACTATTACCAAGGCGATCAGCCCCAGCATTTT; v_gene: TRBV6-1; abundance: -; d_gene: TRBD1; j_gene: TRBJ1-5
CDR3aa: CASSDRDNEQFF; CDR3nt: TGTGCCAGCAGCGATCGTGACAATGAGCAGTTCTTC; v_gene: TRBV9; abundance: -; d_gene: -; j_gene: TRBJ2-1
CDR3aa: CAWGQGIIYEQYF; CDR3nt: TGTGCCTGGGGACAGGGGATCATCTACGAGCAGTACTTC; v_gene: TRBV30; abundance: -; d_gene: TRBD1; j_gene: TRBJ2-7
CDR3aa: CASVPQTGLNTEAFF; CDR3nt: TGTGCCAGCGTTCCTCAGACAGGGTTGAACACTGAAGCTTTCTTT; v_gene: TRBV9; abundance: -; d_gene: TRBD1; j_gene: TRBJ1-1
CDR3aa: CATSLRGAYNEQFF; CDR3nt: TGTGCCACATCTTTGAGGGGGGCGTACAATGAGCAGTTCTTC; v_gene: TRBV27; abundance: -; d_gene: -; j_gene: TRBJ2-1
CDR3aa: CASSFYQRGTTGELFF; CDR3nt: TGTGCCAGCAGCTTTTACCAGCGGGGGACCACCGGGGAGCTGTTTTTT; v_gene: TRBV7-9; abundance: -; d_gene: TRBD2; j_gene: TRBJ2-2
CDR3aa: CAISGNANTGELFF; CDR3nt: TGTGCCATCTCGGGCAACGCGAACACCGGGGAGCTGTTTTTT; v_gene: TRBV10-3; abundance: -; d_gene: -; j_gene: TRBJ2-2
CDR3aa: CASSQGEIGGGSYNEQFF; CDR3nt: TGCGCCAGCAGCCAAGGCGAGATAGGCGGGGGCTCCTACAATGAGCAGTTCTTC; v_gene: TRBV4-1; abundance: -; d_gene: TRBD2; j_gene: TRBJ2-1
CDR3aa: CASSPHLGQYSYEQYF; CDR3nt: TGCGCCAGCAGCCCTCACCTGGGACAGTACTCCTACGAGCAGTACTTC; v_gene: TRBV4-1; abundance: -; d_gene: TRBD1; j_gene: TRBJ2-7
CDR3aa: CASSAAGSPNQPQHF; CDR3nt: TGTGCCAGCAGCGCCGCCGGGTCTCCCAATCAGCCCCAGCATTTT; v_gene: TRBV5-6; abundance: -; d_gene: -; j_gene: TRBJ1-5
CDR3aa: CASSGTTTGELFF; CDR3nt: TGTGCCAGCAGTGGGACAACGACCGGGGAGCTGTTTTTT; v_gene: TRBV6-4; abundance: -; d_gene: -; j_gene: TRBJ2-2
CDR3aa: CASRSGTGGSYEQYF; CDR3nt: TGTGCCAGTAGATCCGGGACAGGGGGCTCCTACGAGCAGTACTTC; v_gene: TRBV19; abundance: -; d_gene: TRBD1; j_gene: TRBJ2-7
CDR3aa: CASSPMMPGLGVTGELFF; CDR3nt: TGTGCCAGCAGCCCTATGATGCCGGGACTAGGGGTCACCGGGGAGCTGTTTTTT; v_gene: TRBV7-3; abundance: -; d_gene: TRBD2; j_gene: TRBJ2-2
CDR3aa: CASSQQRSLYEQYF; CDR3nt: TGTGCCAGTAGCCAACAGAGATCCCTCTACGAGCAGTACTTC; v_gene: TRBV19; abundance: few; d_gene: -; j_gene: TRBJ2-7
CDR3aa: CASRRRPGGYF; CDR3nt: TGTGCCAGCAGAAGACGTCCCGGTGGGTACTTC; v_gene: TRBV9; abundance: -; d_gene: -; j_gene: TRBJ2-7
CDR3aa: CASSISSLYQETQYF; CDR3nt: TGTGCCAGTAGTATAAGCTCTTTGTACCAAGAGACCCAGTACTTC; v_gene: TRBV19; abundance: -; d_gene: -; j_gene: TRBJ2-5
CDR3aa: CASSLEGAWETQYF; CDR3nt: TGCGCCAGCAGCTTGGAGGGGGCGTGGGAGACCCAGTACTTC; v_gene: TRBV5-1; abundance: -; d_gene: TRBD1; j_gene: TRBJ2-5
CDR3aa: CSVAPGQNQPQHF; CDR3nt: TGCAGCGTTGCCCCGGGACAGAATCAGCCCCAGCATTTT; v_gene: TRBV29-1; abundance: -; d_gene: TRBD1; j_gene: TRBJ1-5
CDR3aa: CASSYSQGNSPLHF; CDR3nt: TGTGCCAGCAGTTACTCACAGGGGAATTCACCCCTCCACTTT; v_gene: TRBV6-6; abundance: -; d_gene: TRBD1; j_gene: TRBJ1-6
CDR3aa: CSVAYDTGGYTF; CDR3nt: TGCAGCGTTGCCTACGACACGGGAGGCTACACCTTC; v_gene: TRBV29-1; abundance: -; d_gene: -; j_gene: TRBJ1-2
CDR3aa: CASSYAGANQPQHF; CDR3nt: TGTGCCAGCAGTTACGCAGGGGCCAATCAGCCCCAGCATTTT; v_gene: TRBV6-5; abundance: -; d_gene: -; j_gene: TRBJ1-5
CDR3aa: CASRGSGTIQETQYF; CDR3nt: TGTGCCAGCAGGGGCTCCGGGACTATACAAGAGACCCAGTACTTC; v_gene: TRBV27; abundance: -; d_gene: TRBD2; j_gene: TRBJ2-5
CDR3aa: CASSSQSTLNTGELFF; CDR3nt: TGCGCCAGCAGCTCCCAATCGACCCTGAACACCGGGGAGCTGTTTTTT; v_gene: TRBV4-1; abundance: -; d_gene: -; j_gene: TRBJ2-2
CDR3aa: CASRLAGGSYEQYF; CDR3nt: TGTGCCAGCAGATTAGCGGGAGGAAGTTACGAGCAGTACTTC; v_gene: TRBV28; abundance: -; d_gene: TRBD2; j_gene: TRBJ2-7